The 15 T cell receptor beta chains listed next were all sequenced from one sample in a study of T cell responses to AZD1222 COVID-19 vaccine. Here immunoSEQ multiplex PCR was the method, and the copy in TCRdb shows in-frame clones only, minus some. The sample includes about 160,000 clones, 91% seen only once; the top ten take less than 2.5%. Source: peripheral blood, taken on day 0 of AZD1222 vaccination. These receptors originate from an adult in good health.

The V and J genes are TRBV19 and TRBJ1-1; TRBD1 agrees at 9 bases. The junction had 3 bases not matched to a gene; V was cut back by 3 bases and J by 1 base. Germline CDR1 LNHDA, CDR2 SQIVND (reference sequence). This CDR3 contains 15 residues. Here the CDR3 reads CASSIWDRANTEAFF. As DNA, the CDR3 is TGTGCCAGTAGTATTTGGGACAGGGCGAACACTGAAGCTTTCTTT.

The V call is TRBV2, the J call TRBJ1-1; TRBD1 aligns across 12 bases. After removal of 7 bases from V and 5 bases from J, the junction contained 11 bases not matched to a gene. Germline CDR1 is SNHLY and CDR2 is FYNNEI. This CDR3 contains 16 residues. The CDR3 DNA follows: TGTGCCAGCACCAACCCGGGACAGGGGGCGAGGACTGAAGCTTTCTTT. Its translation: CASTNPGQGARTEAFF.

The chain combines TRBV14 with TRBJ1-6; D not certain. The CDR3 length is 13 residues. Germline-derived CDR1 and CDR2 are SGHDN and FVKESK. V lost 0 bases to trimming and J lost 11 bases, with 8 bases between them. For the CDR3, the DNA is TGTGCCAGCAGCCAAGAGAGGTTTGCACCCCTCCACTTT. This sequence encodes CASSQERFAPLHF.

The chain links TRBV27 to TRBJ1-6, with D possibly TRBD1 on 6 matching bases. V was shortened by 7 bases and J by 10 bases, with 23 bases between the two germline ends. Per the germline V gene, CDR1 is MNHEY and CDR2 is SMNVEV (reference sequence). This CDR3 spans 16 amino acids. The CDR3 bases are TGTGCCAGCACCCTCGGGGGGGCCGGCAAAGGATCACCCCTCCACTTT. This codes for CASTLGGAGKGSPLHF.

The chain combines TRBV6-5 with TRBJ1-1; 9 bases are shared with TRBD1. The J segment lost 1 base and the V segment lost 7 bases, leaving 7 bases of the junction unmatched. CDR1 is MNHEY and CDR2 is SVGAGI in the germline V gene. This CDR3 has 15 amino acids. CDR3 coding DNA: TGTGCCAGCACCGACAGGGGGGGACGGAACACTGAAGCTTTCTTT. As protein: CASTDRGGRNTEAFF.

The chain is built from TRBV7-2 and TRBJ2-7; 7 bases are shared with TRBD2. CDR1 SGHTA and CDR2 FQGNSA come from the germline V gene. V dropped 4 bases and J dropped 6; count of bases not matched to a gene: 9. This CDR3 has 14 residues. The CDR3, as DNA: TGTGCCAGCAGCTCGAGGAGGACTAGTAGCGAGCAGTACTTC. It specifies CASSSRRTSSEQYF.

This chain connects TRBV5-5 to TRBJ2-2; possibly TRBD2 for D (6 bases). This CDR3 is 13 amino acids long. The germline V and J ends were trimmed by 3 bases and 5 bases, with 8 bases remaining between them. Germline V gene sequence: CDR1 SGHKS, CDR2 YYEKEE (reference sequence). The CDR3 spells CASSWGDTGELFF. The CDR3 bases are TGTGCCAGCAGCTGGGGGGATACCGGGGAGCTGTTTTTT.

This clone is medium-sized. This chain joins TRBV3-1 (or the pseudogene TRBV3-2) and TRBJ1-3; D gene ambiguous. The CDR3 loop spans 15 amino acids. The V end was cut by 0 bases, the J end by 3 bases, with 9 bases between. Germline loops: CDR1 LGHDT, CDR2 YNNKEL (reference sequence). CDR3 residues: CASSQEGSRGNTIYF. CDR3 nucleotide sequence: TGTGCCAGCAGCCAAGAGGGATCCCGTGGAAACACCATATATTTT.

The chain combines TRBV27 with TRBJ2-7, with unresolved D. Germline V lookup: CDR1 MNHEY, CDR2 SMNVEV (reference sequence). With 3 bases removed from V and 2 bases from J, the gap between germline ends came to 11 bases. CDR3 length: 14 amino acids. CDR3 sequence: CASSLGNSPYEQYF. The DNA for the CDR3 is TGTGCCAGCAGTTTGGGGAACTCTCCCTACGAGCAGTACTTC.

The chain employs TRBV6-2 or TRBV6-3 and TRBJ1-2; 7 bases map to TRBD1. The V and J ends lost 3 bases and 2 bases, in that order; junction bases with no gene match: 3. Germline V gene lookup returns CDR1 MNHEY and CDR2 SVGEGT. This CDR3 contains 14 residues. CDR3 bases: TGTGCCAGCAGTTATTGGACAGGAAACTATGGCTACACCTTC. It encodes CASSYWTGNYGYTF.

The rearrangement uses TRBV28 and TRBJ2-1; 8 bases are shared with TRBD2. CDR3 length equals 17 residues. Germline CDR1 MDHEN, CDR2 SYDVKM. Germline trimming cut 4 bases from V and 7 bases from J; bases unmatched to any gene: 15. The CDR3 DNA follows: TGTGCCAGCAGTTCAAATCCCGGGACTAGACAAGTGAATGAGCAGTTCTTC. This translates into CASSSNPGTRQVNEQFF.

V is TRBV19 and J is TRBJ2-7; a possible D gene is TRBD2 (5 bases). The CDR3 extends over 15 amino acids. Germline assignment: CDR1 LNHDA and CDR2 SQIVND (reference sequence). Trimming left V 8 bases short and J 0 bases short, with 17 bases between. CDR3 DNA: TGTGCCAGTCAAGCCCGGAAAGGGAGCTCCTACGAGCAGTACTTC. Amino acid sequence: CASQARKGSSYEQYF.

The chain links TRBV15 to TRBJ1-3, with a weak D call TRBD1 (6 bases). V dropped 5 bases and J dropped 1 base, with 15 bases sitting between them. This CDR3 is built from 16 residues. Germline CDR1 and CDR2: LNHNV and YYDKDF (reference sequence). CDR3 bases: TGTGCCACCAGCCCAAAACAGGGTTCTTCTGGAAACACCATATATTTT. Encoded protein: CATSPKQGSSGNTIYF.

The J gene is TRBJ2-7, the V gene TRBV7-3; D not certain. V was cut by 5 bases and J by 4 bases, with 9 bases left in between. Germline CDR1 reads SGHTA; CDR2 reads FQGTGA. The CDR3 has 12 amino acids. Written as DNA, the CDR3 is TGTGCCAGCAGCGAGAATGGATACGAGCAGTACTTC. This encodes CASSENGYEQYF. The whole variable domain, remainder taken from reference TRBV7-3 and TRBJ2-7, is GAGVSQTPSNKVTEKGKYVELRCDPISGHTALYWYRQSLGQGPEFLIYFQGTGAADDSGLPNDRFFAVRPEGSVSTLKIQRTERGDSAVYLCASSENGYEQYFGPGTRLTVT.

The chain has TRBV12-1 and TRBJ1-2; whether TRBD1, the table's D call, matches the DNA was not checked. TRBV12-1 is termed a pseudogene. The CDR3 totals 14 residues. In DNA form, the CDR3 reads TGTGCCAGCAGCTTTGCCGGACAGGCCTATGGCTACACCTTC. Translated, it gives CASSFAGQAYGYTF.